The count of the clone carrying this T cell receptor (beta chain) is one. Germline V gene lookup returns CDR1 SEHNR and CDR2 FQNEAQ (reference sequence). CDR3 length: 14 residues. Unmatched junction bases numbered 4, after V lost 5 bases and J lost 10 bases. This sample stems from a study of blood T cell repertoires in COVID-19. Study-level background: COVID-19 samples, acute and convalescent, were from the United States, Italy and Spain. T cells, B-cell-depleted T cells, or PBMCs supplied cDNA or gDNA.

Under the authors' procedure: Amplified reference gene primers provided the basis for estimating nucleated cell counts. Some clones are missing from TCRdb's copy, which holds only in-frame ones; the method was immunoSEQ multiplex PCR. V, J and clone size are those of that table, while D and trimming were read from the DNA. Among about 16,000 clones listed, 87% were seen once. The chain combines TRBV7-9 with TRBJ1-6, with 11 nucleotides matching TRBD1. Input material: peripheral blood. The source of this sequence is a human donor in a cohort sampled during active COVID-19. The CDR3 DNA reads as TGTGCCAGCAGCCCGGGACAGGGGGGATCACCCCTCCACTTT. This sequence encodes CASSPGQGGSPLHF.